The 19 T cell receptor beta chains below all came from one sample that was sequenced in a study of blood T cell repertoires in COVID-19. Generated by immunoSEQ multiplex PCR, the TCRdb table keeps only in-frame clones and is missing some. The data hold hundreds of thousands of clones, with about 83% observed a single time. Source material: PBMCs or T cells enriched from blood (not recorded which). The receptors were gathered from a woman aged 50 to 60 who had been exposed to COVID-19.

The chain employs TRBV10-3 and TRBJ2-5; D is unclear. The ends were cut back, 6 bases at V and 3 bases at J, with 11 bases in the middle. This CDR3 contains 13 residues. Germline lookup yields CDR1 ENHRY and CDR2 SYGVKD. CDR3 DNA sequence: TGTGCCATCAGGGGTGTTCAGGAAGAGACCCAGTACTTC. This gives the protein CAIRGVQEETQYF.

This clone was counted ten times or more. The rearrangement joins TRBV7-8 to TRBJ1-5, with 7 nucleotides matching TRBD1. The CDR3 has 15 residues. Germline lookup yields CDR1 SGHVS and CDR2 FQNEAQ. With V trimmed by 5 bases and J by 3 bases, 7 bases remained unmatched. CDR3: CASSPRQGINQPQHF. The CDR3 DNA is TGTGCCAGCAGCCCTCGACAGGGAATCAATCAGCCCCAGCATTTT.

V gene TRBV30 combines with J gene TRBJ1-1; perhaps TRBD1 as D (5 bases). CDR1 GTSNPN and CDR2 SVGIG come from the germline V gene (reference sequence). The CDR3 is 11 amino acids. Trimming removed 8 bases from V and 8 bases from J, with 15 bases in between. The CDR3 is CAGKGFTEAFF. In nucleotides, the CDR3 is TGTGCCGGGAAGGGGTTTACGGAAGCTTTCTTT.

The rearrangement joins TRBV6-5 to TRBJ1-2; 9 bases agree with TRBD1. The germline gives CDR1 MNHEY, CDR2 SVGAGI. This CDR3 has 14 amino acids. V gave up 6 bases and J gave up 7 bases; unmatched junction bases: 9. This CDR3 is CASSLTGGRSGYTF. DNA of the CDR3: TGTGCCAGCAGCCTAACAGGGGGCAGAAGTGGCTACACCTTC.

Here the CDR3 DNA reads TGTGCCAGCAGCGCCTCCGGGAACACAGAGGAGACCCAGTACTTC. Amino acids: CASSASGNTEETQYF. V is TRBV9 and J is TRBJ2-5; possibly TRBD2 for D (5 bases). The length of the CDR3 is 15 residues. CDR1 is SGDLS and CDR2 is YYNGEE in the germline V gene. Trimming took 3 bases from V and 5 from J, leaving 17 bases between them.

The chain has TRBV6-5 and TRBJ2-7; TRBD2 matches at 7 bases. The CDR3 sequence is 14 residues long. CDR1 and CDR2 from the germline V gene are MNHEY and SVGAGI. J gave up 2 bases and V 2 bases, and 3 bases lay outside the gene matches. The CDR3 coding sequence is TGTGCCAGCAGTTACGGGGGGGGAGCCTACGAGCAGTACTTC. Its protein is CASSYGGGAYEQYF.

This clone was counted only a few times. This chain joins TRBV11-2 and TRBJ1-1; D possibly corresponds to TRBD1 (5 bases). V was clipped by 2 bases and J by 3 bases, with 13 bases between them. CDR1 SGHAT and CDR2 FQNNGV come from the germline V gene. The CDR3 runs 15 residues. In nucleotides, the CDR3 is TGTGCCAGCAGCTTATTTCAGGGTGTGGACACTGAAGCTTTCTTT. Its translation: CASSLFQGVDTEAFF.

The rearrangement joins TRBV2 to TRBJ2-7; D is perhaps TRBD2 (5 bases). Germline loops: CDR1 SNHLY, CDR2 FYNNEI. This CDR3 is 12 amino acids long. Trimming removed 5 bases at V and 7 bases at J, with 12 bases between. As DNA, the CDR3 is TGTGCCAGCAGTCCCCCGCGGAGGGAGCAGTACTTC. Its protein product is CASSPPRREQYF.

The J gene is TRBJ1-2, the V gene TRBV19; 8 nucleotides agree with TRBD1. The V segment lost 4 bases and the J segment 7 bases; nucleotides outside the gene matches: 5. The CDR3 is 13 amino acids. Looked up from germline, CDR1 is LNHDA and CDR2 is SQIVND (reference sequence). The CDR3: CASSNGQGSGYTF. The DNA of the CDR3 is TGTGCCAGTAGTAATGGACAGGGCTCTGGCTACACCTTC.

This chain connects TRBV6-1 to TRBJ1-1, with 7 bases identical to TRBD1. CDR1 and CDR2 (germline): MNHNS, SASEGT. With V trimmed by 2 bases and J by 5 bases, 5 bases remained unmatched. The CDR3 length is 14 residues. The CDR3 DNA reads TGTGCCAGCAGTGAACCAGGGGGTGGGACTGAAGCTTTCTTT. It specifies CASSEPGGGTEAFF.

This chain joins TRBV3-1 (or the pseudogene TRBV3-2) and TRBJ2-1, with TRBD2 matching 12 bases. CDR1 and CDR2 (germline): LGHDT, YNNKEL (reference sequence). CDR3 length equals 15 residues. Trimming took 2 bases from V and 10 from J; bases not matched to a gene: 6. The CDR3 DNA reads TGTGCCAGCAGCCAACTAGCGGGGGGGCAGAGGGAGCAGTTCTTC. This codes for CASSQLAGGQREQFF.

This clone was counted a few times. The CDR3 sequence is CASSPAGGSRTGELFF. For the CDR3, the DNA is TGTGCCAGCTCACCGGCGGGCGGCTCGAGAACCGGGGAGCTGTTTTTT. The rearrangement links TRBV18 to TRBJ2-2; maybe TRBD2 (5 bases). The CDR3 contains 16 residues. V was clipped by 3 bases and J by 5 bases, with 16 bases between them. Germline assignment: CDR1 KGHSH and CDR2 LQKENI. Using reference TRBV18 and TRBJ2-2 for the parts outside the CDR3, the full variable domain is NAGVMQNPRHLVRRRGQEARLRCSPMKGHSHVYWYRQLPEEGLKFMVYLQKENIIDESGMPKERFSAEFPKEGPSILRIQQVVRGDSAAYFCASSPAGGSRTGELFFGEGSRLTVL.

The gene calls are TRBV6-6 and TRBJ1-5; 10 bases agree with TRBD1. V lost 5 bases to trimming and J lost 3 bases; unmatched junction nucleotides: 1. The germline V gene encodes CDR1 MNHNY and CDR2 SVGAGI (reference sequence). The CDR3 consists of 14 residues. DNA for the CDR3: TGTGCCAGCAGTGACAGGGGGCTCAATCAGCCCCAGCATTTT. Translating gives CASSDRGLNQPQHF.

CDR3 coding DNA: TGTGCCAGCAGCAATAAAATCGAGAGGCCCTCAACTAATGAAAAACTGTTTTTT. Translating gives CASSNKIERPSTNEKLFF. The chain uses TRBV21-1 and TRBJ1-4. TRBV21-1 is classified as a pseudogene. The CDR3 has 18 amino acids.

V is TRBV19 and J is TRBJ1-1; 7 bases agree with TRBD1. CDR1 is LNHDA and CDR2 is SQIVND in the germline V gene (reference sequence). Unmatched junction bases numbered 4, after V lost 3 bases and J lost 0 bases. The CDR3 runs to 15 residues. CDR3 nucleotides: TGTGCCAGTAGTATTCTACAGGGGATGAACACTGAAGCTTTCTTT. The encoded protein is CASSILQGMNTEAFF.

This clone appeared a single time. The chain employs TRBV18 and TRBJ1-5; a weak D match, TRBD1 (5 bases). Germline assignment: CDR1 KGHSH and CDR2 LQKENI. The CDR3 spans 19 residues. Trimming took off 3 bases at V and 0 bases at J, with 21 bases between the two ends. The CDR3 nucleotides read TGTGCCAGCTCACCGCTCAGGGACTCCGCGCCCATTAGCAATCAGCCCCAGCATTTT. Translated: CASSPLRDSAPISNQPQHF.

The CDR3 loop is CAWRGQGSSPLHF. CDR3 nucleotide sequence: TGTGCCTGGAGAGGGCAAGGGAGTTCACCCCTCCACTTT. V gene TRBV30 combines with J gene TRBJ1-6; no definite D call. Trimming pared 3 bases from V and 9 bases from J, leaving 12 bases between. This CDR3 spans 13 amino acids. CDR1 and CDR2 from the germline V gene are GTSNPN and SVGIG (reference sequence).

V usage is TRBV7-6 and J usage is TRBJ2-1, with 9 bases identical to TRBD1. V dropped 3 bases and J dropped 8; count of bases not matched to a gene: 5. Germline CDR1 is SGHVS and CDR2 is FNYEAQ. The CDR3 runs to 14 residues. In nucleotides, the CDR3 is TGTGCCAGCAGCTTGGGACAGGGAAACCATGAGCAGTTCTTC. Residues: CASSLGQGNHEQFF.

J is TRBJ1-3 and V is TRBV5-6; 11 nucleotides agree with TRBD1. Germline lookup yields CDR1 SGHDT and CDR2 YYEEEE. The trim removed 2 bases at V and 2 bases at J, leaving 3 bases unmatched. This CDR3 is built from 16 residues. This CDR3 reads CASSLRGQGAGNTIYF. For the CDR3, the DNA is TGTGCCAGCAGCTTAAGGGGACAGGGGGCTGGAAACACCATATATTTT.